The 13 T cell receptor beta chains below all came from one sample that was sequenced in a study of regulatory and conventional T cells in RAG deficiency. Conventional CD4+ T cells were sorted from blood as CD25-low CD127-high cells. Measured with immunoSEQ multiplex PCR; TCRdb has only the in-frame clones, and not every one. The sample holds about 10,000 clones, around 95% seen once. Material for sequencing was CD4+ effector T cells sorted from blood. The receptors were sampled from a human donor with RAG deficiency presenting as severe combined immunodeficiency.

As DNA, the CDR3 is TGTGCCAGCTCACCATTGGAAGGGATGAAGGAGACCCAGTACTTC. This codes for CASSPLEGMKETQYF. V gene TRBV18 combines with J gene TRBJ2-5; no firm D call. The germline gives CDR1 KGHSH, CDR2 LQKENI. V lost 2 bases, J lost 5 bases, and 15 bases lay in between. This CDR3 has 15 residues.

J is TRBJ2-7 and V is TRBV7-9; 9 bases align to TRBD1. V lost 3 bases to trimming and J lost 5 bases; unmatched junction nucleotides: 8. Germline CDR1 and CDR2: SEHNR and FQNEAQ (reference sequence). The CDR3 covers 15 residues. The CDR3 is CASSLGGTGQNEQYF. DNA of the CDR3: TGTGCCAGCAGCTTGGGCGGGACAGGGCAAAACGAGCAGTACTTC.

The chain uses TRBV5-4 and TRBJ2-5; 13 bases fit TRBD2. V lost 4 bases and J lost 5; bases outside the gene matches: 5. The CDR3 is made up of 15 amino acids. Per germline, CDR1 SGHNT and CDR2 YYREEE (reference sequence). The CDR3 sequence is CASSIGLAGAETQYF. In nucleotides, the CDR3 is TGTGCCAGCAGCATCGGACTAGCGGGAGCTGAGACCCAGTACTTC.

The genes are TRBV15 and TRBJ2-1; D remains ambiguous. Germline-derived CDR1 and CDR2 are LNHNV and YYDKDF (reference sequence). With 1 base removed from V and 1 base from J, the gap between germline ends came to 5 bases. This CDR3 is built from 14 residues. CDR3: CATSRGRSYNEQFF. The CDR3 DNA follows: TGTGCCACCAGCAGAGGACGGTCCTACAATGAGCAGTTCTTC.

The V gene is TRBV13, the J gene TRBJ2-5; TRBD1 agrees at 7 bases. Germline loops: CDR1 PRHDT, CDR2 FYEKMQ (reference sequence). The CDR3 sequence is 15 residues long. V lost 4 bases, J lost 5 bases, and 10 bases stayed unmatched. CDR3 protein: CASSSYGTEGETQYF. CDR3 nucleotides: TGTGCCAGCAGCTCCTACGGGACAGAGGGGGAGACCCAGTACTTC.

CDR3: CASSPFQGAGELFF. In DNA form, the CDR3 reads TGTGCCAGCTCACCCTTCCAGGGGGCCGGGGAGCTGTTTTTT. The chain joins TRBV18 to TRBJ2-2; TRBD1 aligns across 7 bases. Per germline, CDR1 KGHSH and CDR2 LQKENI. V lost 3 bases, J lost 6 bases, and 4 bases stayed unmatched. The CDR3 covers 14 residues.

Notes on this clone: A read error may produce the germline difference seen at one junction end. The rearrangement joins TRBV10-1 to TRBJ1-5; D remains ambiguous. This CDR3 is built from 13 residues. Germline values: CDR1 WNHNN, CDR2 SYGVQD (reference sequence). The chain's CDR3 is CASSKSGNQPQHF. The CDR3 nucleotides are TGCGCCAGCAGTAAGTCAGGTAATCAGCCCCAGCATTTT.

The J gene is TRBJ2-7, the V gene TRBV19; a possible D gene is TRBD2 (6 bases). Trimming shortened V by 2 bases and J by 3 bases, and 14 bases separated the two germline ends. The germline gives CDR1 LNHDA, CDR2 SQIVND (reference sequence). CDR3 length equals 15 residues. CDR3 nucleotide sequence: TGTGCCAGTAGTATATTGACCCGGGGGTTCTACGAGCAGTACTTC. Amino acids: CASSILTRGFYEQYF.

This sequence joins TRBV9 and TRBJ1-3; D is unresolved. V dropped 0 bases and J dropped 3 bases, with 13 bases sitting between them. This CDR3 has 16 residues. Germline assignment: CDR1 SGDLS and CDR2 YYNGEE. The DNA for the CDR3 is TGTGCCAGCAGCGTAGGAGAGGCGGAGCATGGAAACACCATATATTTT. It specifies CASSVGEAEHGNTIYF. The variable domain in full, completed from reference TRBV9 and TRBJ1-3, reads DSGVTQTPKHLITATGQRVTLRCSPRSGDLSVYWYQQSLDQGLQFLIQYYNGEERAKGNILERFSAQQFPDLHSELNLSSLELGDSALYFCASSVGEAEHGNTIYFGEGSWLTVV.

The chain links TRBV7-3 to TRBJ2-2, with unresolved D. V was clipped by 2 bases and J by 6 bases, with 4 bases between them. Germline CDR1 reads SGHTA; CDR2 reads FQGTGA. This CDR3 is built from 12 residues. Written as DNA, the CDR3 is TGTGCCAGCAGCTTAGCAGCCGGGGAGCTGTTTTTT. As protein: CASSLAAGELFF.

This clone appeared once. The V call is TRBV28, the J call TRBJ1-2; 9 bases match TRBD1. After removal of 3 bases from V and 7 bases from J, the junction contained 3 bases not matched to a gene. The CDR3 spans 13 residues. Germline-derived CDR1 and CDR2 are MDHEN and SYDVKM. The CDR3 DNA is TGTGCCAGCAGTTTGGGACAGGGTTTTGGCTACACCTTC. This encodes CASSLGQGFGYTF.

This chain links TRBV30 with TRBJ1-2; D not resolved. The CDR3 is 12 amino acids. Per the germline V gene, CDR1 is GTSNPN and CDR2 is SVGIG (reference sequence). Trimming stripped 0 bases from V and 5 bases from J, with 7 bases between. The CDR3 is CAWSVGAYGYTF. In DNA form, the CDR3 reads TGTGCCTGGAGTGTAGGAGCATATGGCTACACCTTC. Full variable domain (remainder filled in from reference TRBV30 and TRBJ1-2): SQTIHQWPATLVQPVGSPLSLECTVEGTSNPNLYWYRQAAGRGLQLLFYSVGIGQISSEVPQNLSASRPQDRQFILSSKKLLLSDSGFYLCAWSVGAYGYTFGSGTRLTVV.

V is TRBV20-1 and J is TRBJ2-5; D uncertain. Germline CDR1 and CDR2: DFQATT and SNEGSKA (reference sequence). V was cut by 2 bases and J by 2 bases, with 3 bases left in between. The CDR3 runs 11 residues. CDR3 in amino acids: CSARKQETQYF. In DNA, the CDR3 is TGCAGTGCTAGAAAACAAGAGACCCAGTACTTC.